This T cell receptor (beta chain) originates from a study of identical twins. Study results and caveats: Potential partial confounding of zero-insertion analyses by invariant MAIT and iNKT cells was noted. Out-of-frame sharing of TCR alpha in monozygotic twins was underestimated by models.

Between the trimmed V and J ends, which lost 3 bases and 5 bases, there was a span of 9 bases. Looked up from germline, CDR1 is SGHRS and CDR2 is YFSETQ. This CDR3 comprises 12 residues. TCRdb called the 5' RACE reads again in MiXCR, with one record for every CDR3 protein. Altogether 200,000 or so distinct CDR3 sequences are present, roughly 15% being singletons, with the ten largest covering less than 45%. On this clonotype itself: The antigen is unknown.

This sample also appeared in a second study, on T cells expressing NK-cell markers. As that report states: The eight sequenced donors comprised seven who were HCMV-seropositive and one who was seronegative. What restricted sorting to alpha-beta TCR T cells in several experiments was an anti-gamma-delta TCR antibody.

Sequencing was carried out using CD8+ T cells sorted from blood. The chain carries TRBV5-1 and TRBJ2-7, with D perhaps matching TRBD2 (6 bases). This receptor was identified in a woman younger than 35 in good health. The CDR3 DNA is TGCGCCAGCAGCTATACGGGAGACGAGCAGTACTTC. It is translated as CASSYTGDEQYF.